The TCR beta chain described here comes from a study of cytomegalovirus exposure and HLA in healthy donors. General study points: It was reportedly the case that the classifier diagnosed cytomegalovirus status with high specificity and sensitivity.

V lost 2 bases and J 7 bases, leaving 14 bases between the germline ends. The germline V gene encodes CDR1 MDHEN and CDR2 SYDVKM. This CDR3 contains 15 residues. Some clones are missing from TCRdb's copy, which holds only in-frame ones; the method was immunoSEQ multiplex PCR. The sample contains 200,000 to 250,000 clones, 87% of which appear only once. As regards this clone: Its matching antigen is unknown.

This TCR came from a woman aged 18-29 years in good health and CMV-seropositive. The V and J genes are TRBV28 and TRBJ2-2, with a tentative D call TRBD1 (6 bases). The sample was PBMCs. The CDR3 spells CASSLGGRGNGELFF. The DNA of the CDR3 is TGTGCCAGCAGTTTAGGGGGCAGGGGTAACGGGGAGCTGTTTTTT.